Reported below is one T cell receptor (beta chain). Its binding antigen is unknown. There are no base qualities to consult, and no much larger clone falls within one base. The germline V gene encodes CDR1 MNHNY and CDR2 SVGAGI (reference sequence). From its cysteine to its phenylalanine, the CDR3 spans 15 amino acids. Only the CDR3 DNA is retained, 45 bases long and in frame from the first base. Trimming accounts for 6 bases at V and 4 bases at J, while the number of junction bases matched to no gene is 11. This sample was taken from a study of glioma-infiltrating T cells after dendritic cell vaccination (dated by TCRdb to about 2016). Notes on the research overall: A cohort of roughly 15 glioblastoma patients from Phase I and II dendritic cell vaccination trials was included, of whom 9 were newly diagnosed and 6 had recurrent disease. Survival after dendritic cell vaccination was correlated with TCR sequencing metrics, such as TIL content and the overlap between tumor and blood repertoires. Each patient was given three intradermal dendritic cell vaccine injections, spaced two weeks apart, in the arm below the axilla. Between about 2003 and 2012, patients were given autologous tumor lysate-pulsed dendritic cell vaccination. Tumor-infiltrating lymphocyte content was quantified and tumor and blood repertoires were compared in dendritic cell-vaccinated glioblastoma patients by deep sequencing of TCR beta CDR3 regions. To make the vaccine, monocyte-derived dendritic cells were cultured for 6 to 7 days with IL-4 and GM-CSF and then pulsed overnight with autologous tumor lysate.

TCRB CDR3 regions were amplified from about 2 ug genomic DNA, or all available DNA if less, using the immunoSEQ assay. For multiplex PCR, 60 forward primers for TCR V beta segments and 13 reverse primers for J beta segments were used. Synthetic control templates were spiked into each sample at limiting dilution to estimate reads per starting template. The Illumina HiSeq System generated 87 bp sequencing reads. In the original analysis: PCR and sequencing errors were removed by merging closely related sequences with a nearest neighbor algorithm. TCR overlap was defined as the percentage of unique tumor TCR beta sequences that were also present in the same patient's peripheral blood. This immuneACCESS table, as held by TCRdb, lists in-frame sequences with V and J called but not all clones. Of the missing ones, under half trace to an unresolved V gene in checked studies; the others have no known cause. Clonal size and the V and J genes are those of that table, whereas D and trimming came from the DNA. Here the sample has 90,000 to 95,000 clones; 75% to 90% occur a single time. 2.1% of the sample is held by the ten biggest clonotypes.

The time point label, as the study defines it: after dendritic cell vaccination, including at tumor progression/relapse. To be selected, patients needed enough residual fresh-frozen tumor tissue and more than two years of available survival data. None of the glioblastoma patients carried an isocitrate dehydrogenase mutation, although molecular status otherwise varied. PBMC collection took place before vaccination, two weeks after the third vaccination, and at tumor progression if progression occurred. Genomic DNA was extracted with the Qiagen DNeasy Blood extraction Kit. Here is what the overall study found, with its caveats: The cohort was small and heterogeneous, and full blood and tumor sets were available for few patients, with initial-recurrent tumor pairs available for even fewer patients. After dendritic cell vaccination, a higher estimated pretreatment TIL content predicted longer time to progression and overall survival. TCR clonality showed no direct relationship with survival, which suggests that a diverse polyclonal response may be important. The three-group TCR overlap response model was characterized as speculative, and prospective validation of the model was stated to be required.

The specimen was blood, collected after dendritic cell vaccination. This TCR came from a human donor with glioblastoma. This chain is built from TRBV6-6 and TRBJ1-1, with 7 bases matching TRBD1. The DNA reads as follows: TGTGCCAGCAGAGAAGACAGGGCCGCGGGCACTGAAGCTTTCTTT. It codes for CASREDRAAGTEAFF.